Listed below are T cell receptor beta chains from one sample, sequenced in a study of T cells in Graves' hyperthyroidism and ophthalmopathy. TCRdb reprocessed the multiplex PCR reads via MiXCR and lists one record per CDR3 protein. The data contain approximately 700,000 distinct CDR3 sequences, 45% of them singletons. The sequenced sample consisted of peripheral blood or thyroid tissue (not recorded which). All receptors derive from an adult man with Graves' disease, either hyperthyroidism or ophthalmopathy (not recorded which). Each CDR3 is given with its conserved first and last residue. D genes are given only for firm matches. A row's size may be missing; if present it is once, few, many or a size class.

d_call clone_size j_call v_call cdr3_aa cdr3_nt
TRBD2 few TRBJ2-7 TRBV7-8 CASSLGLAGVFDEQYF TGTGCCAGCAGCTTAGGGCTAGCGGGAGTATTCGACGAGCAGTACTTC
. few TRBJ1-1 TRBV12-3/TRBV12-4 CASSFDSSKGAEAFF TGTGCCAGCAGTTTCGATTCCTCGAAAGGGGCTGAAGCTTTCTTT
. many TRBJ1-2 TRBV25-1 CASSDQDSLYGGYTF TGTGCCAGCAGTGACCAGGACTCCCTGTACGGCGGCTACACCTTC
. . TRBJ2-5 TRBV2 CASSEGDSGVETQYF TGTGCCAGCAGTGAGGGGGACTCGGGGGTGGAGACCCAGTACTTC
. . TRBJ1-5 TRBV24-1 CAISDPDQPQHF TGTGCCATTAGTGACCCTGATCAGCCCCAGCATTTT
. . TRBJ1-2 TRBV19 CASRIGGSDGYTF TGTGCCAGTAGAATCGGGGGAAGCGATGGCTACACCTTC
. . TRBJ1-3 TRBV10-2 CASSEGVARNTIYF TGCGCCAGCAGTGAAGGTGTGGCGAGAAACACCATATATTTT
. . TRBJ2-2 TRBV5-5 CASSLSTVATGELFF TGTGCCAGCAGCTTGTCCACGGTCGCCACCGGGGAGCTGTTTTTT
. many TRBJ2-5 TRBV7-9 CASSLWVEETQYF TGTGCCAGCAGCTTATGGGTGGAAGAGACCCAGTACTTC
. . TRBJ1-1 TRBV2 CASSFLGFTEAFF TGTGCCAGCAGTTTTTTGGGGTTCACTGAAGCTTTCTTT
TRBD1 . TRBJ1-5 TRBV5-6 CASSGGQGSNQPQHF TGTGCCAGCAGCGGTGGACAGGGTAGCAATCAGCCCCAGCATTTT
TRBD1 . TRBJ1-2 TRBV20-1 CSARDRGDGYTF TGCAGTGCAAGGGACAGGGGAGATGGCTACACCTTC
TRBD1 . TRBJ1-2 TRBV10-3 CAISLDRGEYGYTF TGTGCCATCAGCTTGGACAGGGGTGAATATGGCTACACCTTC
TRBD2 . TRBJ2-7 TRBV7-9 CASSPSGSENEQYF TGTGCCAGCAGTCCTAGCGGGAGCGAGAACGAGCAGTACTTC
. few TRBJ1-5 TRBV29-1 CSVGEQNQPQHF TGCAGCGTTGGTGAACAGAATCAGCCCCAGCATTTT
TRBD1 . TRBJ1-5 TRBV2 CASSDGRGVSYEHF TGTGCCAGCAGTGATGGCAGGGGGGTCTCCTACGAGCATTTT
TRBD1 . TRBJ2-7 TRBV7-9 CASSFSSGTGRDEQYF TGTGCCAGCAGCTTCTCTTCCGGGACAGGGCGAGACGAGCAGTACTTC
TRBD2 many TRBJ2-7 TRBV7-7 CASSLREGSYEQYF TGTGCTAGCAGCTTGCGGGAGGGCTCCTACGAGCAGTACTTC
. . TRBJ1-5 TRBV12-3/TRBV12-4 CASSDLGRNQPQHF TGTGCCAGCAGTGATTTAGGCCGCAATCAGCCCCAGCATTTT
. . TRBJ1-1 TRBV14 CASSLYTGFGDTEAFF TGTGCCAGCAGCCTTTACACAGGGTTTGGGGACACTGAAGCTTTCTTT
. few TRBJ1-5 TRBV7-2 CASSLGGTLSNQPQHF TGTGCCAGCAGCTTAGGTGGAACACTTAGCAATCAGCCCCAGCATTTT
. many TRBJ1-1 TRBV7-9 CASTQMNTEAFF TGTGCCAGCACGCAGATGAACACTGAAGCTTTCTTT
. . TRBJ1-5 TRBV30 CAWGLGSLNQPQHF TGTGCCTGGGGCCTTGGCAGTCTCAATCAGCCCCAGCATTTT
. . TRBJ2-7 TRBV6-5 CASSEAVVGPRSYEQYF TGTGCCAGCAGTGAAGCGGTGGTAGGACCCCGCTCCTACGAGCAGTACTTC
. many TRBJ1-1 TRBV2 CASSLIGVLNTEAFF TGTGCCAGCAGCCTCATCGGGGTACTGAACACTGAAGCTTTCTTT
. . TRBJ2-2 TRBV10-3 CASSYSQKGRFPNTGELFF TGTGCCAGCAGTTACTCCCAAAAAGGGCGATTCCCCAACACCGGGGAGCTGTTTTTT
. . TRBJ2-5 TRBV7-8 CASSPARDEETQYF TGTGCCAGCTCACCAGCCCGGGACGAAGAGACCCAGTACTTC
. many TRBJ1-2 TRBV15 CATSRGQSTDGGYTF TGTGCCACCAGCAGAGGACAGTCTACCGACGGTGGCTACACCTTC
. . TRBJ1-2 TRBV5-1 CASSLVAGVNYGYTF TGTGCCAGCAGCTTGGTAGCAGGGGTGAACTATGGCTACACCTTC
TRBD1 many TRBJ1-2 TRBV20-1 CSASPGGNGYTF TGCAGTGCTAGTCCAGGGGGCAATGGCTACACCTTC
. . TRBJ2-3 TRBV7-2 CASSPDPRDTQYF TGTGCCAGCAGCCCGGACCCGCGAGATACGCAGTATTTT